Described below is a single TCR beta chain sequence and its context. What it recognizes is unknown. This specimen belongs to a study of T cell responses to AZD1222 COVID-19 vaccine. This table comes from immunoSEQ multiplex PCR, and its TCRdb copy is limited to in-frame clones, with some not included. The table has some 120,000 clones, approximately 93% seen once; the top ten hold around 4.3%. General study results and limits: Seropositive at baseline were only six AZD1222 recipients.

Per germline, CDR1 SGHVS and CDR2 FNYEAQ. V gave up 5 bases and J gave up 0 bases, with 14 bases separating them. This CDR3 region has 16 residues. This specimen consisted of peripheral blood, obtained on day 0 of AZD1222 vaccination. The J gene is TRBJ2-1, the V gene TRBV7-6; TRBD1 or TRBD2 may be the D gene (5 bases each). The sequence was obtained from an adult in good health. CDR3: CASSPRGQGSYNEQFF. Written as DNA, the CDR3 is TGTGCCAGCAGCCCCCGAGGGCAGGGCTCCTACAATGAGCAGTTCTTC. The full variable domain, completed using reference TRBV7-6 and TRBJ2-1, is GAGVSQSPRYKVTKRGQDVALRCDPISGHVSLYWYRQALGQGPEFLTYFNYEAQQDKSGLPNDRFSAERPEGSISTLTIQRTEQRDSAMYRCASSPRGQGSYNEQFFGPGTRLTVL.